The clone carrying this TCR beta chain showed up just a few times. Germline lookup yields CDR1 SEHNR and CDR2 FQNEAQ (reference sequence). There are 16 residues in the CDR3. V trimming: 6 bases; J trimming: 0 bases; junction bases outside the gene matches: 6. This entry comes from a study of blood T cell repertoires in COVID-19. Study-wide background: Acute and convalescent COVID-19 samples came from the United States, Italy and Spain.

Generated by immunoSEQ multiplex PCR, the TCRdb table keeps only in-frame clones and is missing some. The data show 170,000 or so clones, more than 75% seen once. Sequenced: peripheral blood. The clonotype was recovered from a young woman who had recovered from COVID-19. This chain links TRBV7-9 with TRBJ1-4; 8 nucleotides match TRBD1. CDR3 sequence: CASRSTGAATNEKLFF. In DNA, the CDR3 is TGTGCCAGCAGGTCGACAGGGGCTGCAACTAATGAAAAACTGTTTTTT. The entire variable domain, with the rest obtained from reference TRBV7-9 and TRBJ1-4, is as follows: DTGVSQNPRHKITKRGQNVTFRCDPISEHNRLYWYRQTLGQGPEFLTYFQNEAQLEKSRLLSDRFSAERPKGSFSTLEIQRTEQGDSAMYLCASRSTGAATNEKLFFGSGTQLSVL.